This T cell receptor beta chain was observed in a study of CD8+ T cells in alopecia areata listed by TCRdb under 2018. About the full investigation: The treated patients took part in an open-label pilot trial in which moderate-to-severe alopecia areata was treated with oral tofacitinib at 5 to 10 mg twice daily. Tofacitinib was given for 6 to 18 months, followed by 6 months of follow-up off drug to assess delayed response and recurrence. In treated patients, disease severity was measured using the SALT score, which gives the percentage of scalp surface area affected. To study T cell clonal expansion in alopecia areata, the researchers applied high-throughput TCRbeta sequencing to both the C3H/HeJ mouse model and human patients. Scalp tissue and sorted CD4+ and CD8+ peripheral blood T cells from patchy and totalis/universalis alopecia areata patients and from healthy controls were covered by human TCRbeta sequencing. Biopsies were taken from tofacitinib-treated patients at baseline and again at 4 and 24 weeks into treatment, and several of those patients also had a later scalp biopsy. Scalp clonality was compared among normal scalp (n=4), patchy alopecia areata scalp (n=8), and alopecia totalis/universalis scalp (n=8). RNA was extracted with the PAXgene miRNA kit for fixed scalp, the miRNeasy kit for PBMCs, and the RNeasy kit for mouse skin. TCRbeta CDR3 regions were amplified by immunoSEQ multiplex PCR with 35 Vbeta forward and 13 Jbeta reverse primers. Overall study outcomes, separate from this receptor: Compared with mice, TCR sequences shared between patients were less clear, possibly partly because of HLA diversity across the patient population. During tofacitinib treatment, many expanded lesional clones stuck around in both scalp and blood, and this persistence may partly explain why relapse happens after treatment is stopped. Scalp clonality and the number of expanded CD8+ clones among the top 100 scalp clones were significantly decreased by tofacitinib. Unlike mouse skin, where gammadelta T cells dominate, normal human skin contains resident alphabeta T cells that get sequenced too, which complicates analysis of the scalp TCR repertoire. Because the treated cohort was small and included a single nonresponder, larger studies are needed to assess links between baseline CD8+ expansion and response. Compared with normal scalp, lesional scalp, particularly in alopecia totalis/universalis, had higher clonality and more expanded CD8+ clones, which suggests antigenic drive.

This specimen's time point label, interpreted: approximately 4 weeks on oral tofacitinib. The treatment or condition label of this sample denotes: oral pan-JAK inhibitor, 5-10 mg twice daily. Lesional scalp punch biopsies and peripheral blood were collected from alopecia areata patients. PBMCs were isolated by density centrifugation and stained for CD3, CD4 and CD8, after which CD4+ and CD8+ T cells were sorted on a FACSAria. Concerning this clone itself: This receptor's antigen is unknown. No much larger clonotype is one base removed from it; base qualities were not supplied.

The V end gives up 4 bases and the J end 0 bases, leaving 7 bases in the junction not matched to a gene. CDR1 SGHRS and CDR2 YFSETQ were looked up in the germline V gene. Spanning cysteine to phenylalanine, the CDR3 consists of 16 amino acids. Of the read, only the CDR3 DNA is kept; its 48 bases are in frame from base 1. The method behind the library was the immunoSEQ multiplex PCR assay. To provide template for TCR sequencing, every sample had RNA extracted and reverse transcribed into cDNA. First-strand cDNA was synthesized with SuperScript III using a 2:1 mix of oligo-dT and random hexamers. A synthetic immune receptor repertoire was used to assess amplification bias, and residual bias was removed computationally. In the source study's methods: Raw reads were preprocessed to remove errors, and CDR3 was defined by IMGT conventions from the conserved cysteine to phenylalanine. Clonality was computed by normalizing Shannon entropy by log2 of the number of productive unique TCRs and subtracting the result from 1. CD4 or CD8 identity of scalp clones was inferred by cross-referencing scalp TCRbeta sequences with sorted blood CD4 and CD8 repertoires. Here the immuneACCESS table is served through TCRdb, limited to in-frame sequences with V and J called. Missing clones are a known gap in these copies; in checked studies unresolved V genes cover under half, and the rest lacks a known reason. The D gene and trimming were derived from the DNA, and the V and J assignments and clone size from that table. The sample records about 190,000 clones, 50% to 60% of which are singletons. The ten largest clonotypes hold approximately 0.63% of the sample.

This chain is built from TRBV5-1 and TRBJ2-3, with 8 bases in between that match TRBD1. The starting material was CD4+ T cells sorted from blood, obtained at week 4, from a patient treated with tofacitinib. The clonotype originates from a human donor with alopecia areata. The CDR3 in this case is CASSNGQGTSTDTQYF. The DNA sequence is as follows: TGCGCCAGCAGCAACGGACAGGGAACTAGCACAGATACGCAGTATTTT.